This TCR beta chain was profiled in a study of siplizumab effects on memory and regulatory T cells (dated by TCRdb to 2018 to 2020). With regard to the full study: The study looked at the effect of siplizumab, an anti-CD2 antibody, on alloreactive T-cell subsets in allogeneic mixed lymphocyte reactions made from human PBMCs. The study at large found these results: Siplizumab significantly lowered the cumulative frequency of alloreactive sequences that could be traced to unstimulated CD4+ memory T cells. About 80-96% of proliferating CD4+ or CD8+ clones could not be given a naive or memory phenotype. Unstimulated naive T cells appeared more diverse than memory T cells, and naive cells seemed to contribute substantially to the alloresponse. Because sequences below about 10^-5 frequency were poorly captured, only a minor fraction of alloreactive clones could be mapped to unstimulated subsets. Among mappable alloreactive CD4+ clones, the Treg-derived fraction averaged approximately 66% with siplizumab versus around 27% in control reactions. Whether proliferating Tregs from siplizumab cultures were suppressive was not functionally confirmed.

Library preparation used the immunoSEQ multiplex PCR assay. About 9.1 x 10^4 TCR templates per sample were assayed on the deep sequencing platform. Genomic DNA extracted from sorted T cells was used for TCRbeta CDR3 sequencing. Per the original workflow: Clonal analysis of TCRbeta CDR3 data was done in the R programming language. Unstimulated samples were compared with post-reaction CFSE-low samples to define alloreactive CD4+ and CD8+ clones. Regulatory or non-regulatory origin was assigned to alloreactive CD4+ clones by matching of sequences to sorted unstimulated Treg and non-Treg repertoires. The table was pulled from immuneACCESS by TCRdb, which kept in-frame rearrangements only. Such tables lose some clones; where checked, under half of the loss comes from unresolved V genes, and the rest has no known cause. The D gene and trimming were derived from the DNA, and the V and J assignments and clone size from that table. The sample records about 120,000 clones, roughly 93% of which are singletons. Of the sample, under 0.2% is held by the ten largest clones.

TCRbeta CDR3 sequencing was performed on sorted unstimulated T cells and on proliferating T cells recovered from mixed lymphocyte reactions. Fresh whole blood from around 11 HLA-typed healthy donors was used to isolate PBMCs. To map where alloreactive clones came from, CD4+ non-regulatory T cells in the unstimulated state were FACS-sorted. About this clone itself: The clone's antigen remains unknown. The input lacks base qualities; no much larger clone sits a single base away.

The receptor was isolated from a human donor in good health. The source material was non-Treg CD4+ T cells sorted from blood. Interpreted using the paper, the cell subset or site label stands for: FACS-sorted unstimulated CD4+ non-regulatory T cells.

The DNA sequence is as follows: TGTGCCAGCAGTTTACCCGGAAACTTGGTTCAAGAGACCCAGTACTTC. Translated, it reads CASSLPGNLVQETQYF. The V and J segments used are TRBV28 and TRBJ2-5; there is no confident call for the D gene. There are 16 amino acids in the CDR3, from cysteine to phenylalanine inclusive. Only CDR3 DNA is held: 48 bases, read in frame from base 1. As encoded in the germline V gene, CDR1 is MDHEN while CDR2 is SYDVKM. The V and J ends are trimmed by 2 bases and 2 bases, leaving 15 bases between them.